This T cell receptor beta chain was obtained from a study of somatic mutations in cytotoxic T cells in rheumatoid arthritis. About the research overall: Among the T-cell populations stained with V beta antibodies, some were separated by flow sorting at nearly 100% purity, including V beta1+ cells whose TCRB was sequenced. General observations from the study: The targets (antigens) of the expanded CD8+ clones were not known.

Concerning this clone: Its target is not known.

The table came from immunoSEQ multiplex PCR; TCRdb's copy has only in-frame clones and leaves some out. The sample includes some 27,000 clones, roughly four fifths seen only once; the top ten take roughly a tenth. Germline assignment: CDR1 MDHEN and CDR2 SYDVKM. This CDR3 region has 13 residues. V was pared by 3 bases and J by 0 bases, with 5 bases between. This clonotype was sampled from a woman under 30 in good health. The sample comprised CD8+ T cells sorted from blood. The V call is TRBV28, the J call TRBJ1-1; D not resolved. The CDR3 DNA follows: TGTGCCAGCAGTTTCCGTCTGAACACTGAAGCTTTCTTT. Protein sequence: CASSFRLNTEAFF.